This passage covers 32 T cell receptor beta chains from one sample sequenced in a study of blood T cell repertoires in COVID-19. Assay used: immunoSEQ multiplex PCR; TCRdb lists only in-frame clones, some missing. The sample shows 130,000 to 150,000 clones, around 75% of them seen only once. Input material: peripheral blood. Receptor source: a woman in her seventies with COVID-19, enrolled during active disease.

The CDR3 DNA follows: TGTGCCAGCAGCTTAGGGACAGGAGGGGTTATGGATACGCAGTATTTT. Translating it yields CASSLGTGGVMDTQYF. The rearrangement uses TRBV7-2 and TRBJ2-3, with D perhaps matching TRBD1 (7 bases). Germline CDR1 and CDR2: SGHTA and FQGNSA. This CDR3 contains 16 residues. The germline V and J ends were trimmed by 1 base and 6 bases, with 17 bases remaining between them.

The rearrangement uses TRBV24-1 and TRBJ2-4, with D possibly being TRBD2 (8 bases). Germline CDR1 and CDR2: KGHDR and SFDVKD. The CDR3 spans 15 residues. V was shortened by 7 bases and J by 5 bases, with 17 bases between the two germline ends. The CDR3 sequence: CATSRGGGTENIQYF. The CDR3 nucleotides are TGTGCCACCAGCCGGGGGGGAGGGACAGAAAACATTCAGTACTTC.

The CDR3 reads CASSYDTLVGELFF. CDR3 in DNA: TGTGCCAGCAGTTACGACACACTCGTCGGGGAGCTGTTTTTT. The chain has TRBV11-2 and TRBJ2-2, with D hard to call. V was pared by 6 bases and J by 7 bases, with 15 bases between. This CDR3 has 14 residues. Germline CDR1 reads SGHAT; CDR2 reads FQNNGV.

The rearrangement uses TRBV7-2 and TRBJ2-3; no clear D. CDR3 size: 13 residues. Germline CDR1 reads SGHTA; CDR2 reads FQGNSA. V dropped 4 bases and J dropped 10 bases, with 15 bases sitting between them. For the CDR3, the DNA is TGTGCCAGCAGCTCCCTGCTCGCGGTGGCGCAGTATTTT. Translating gives CASSSLLAVAQYF.

The chain combines TRBV30 with TRBJ1-2, with D perhaps TRBD1 (5 bases). The germline gives CDR1 GTSNPN, CDR2 SVGIG (reference sequence). This CDR3 has 14 residues. V was pared by 2 bases and J by 4 bases, with 14 bases between. CDR3 sequence reads: CAWSQNGGTYGYTF. The CDR3, as DNA: TGTGCCTGGAGTCAAAATGGGGGGACCTATGGCTACACCTTC.

The V and J genes are TRBV5-6 and TRBJ1-1, with a weak D call TRBD1 (6 bases). The CDR3 runs to 15 residues. Between the trimmed V and J ends, which lost 4 bases and 0 bases, there was a span of 13 bases. Germline lookup yields CDR1 SGHDT and CDR2 YYEEEE. DNA of the CDR3: TGTGCCAGCAGCCCCGGACAGATCATGAACACTGAAGCTTTCTTT. Translating gives CASSPGQIMNTEAFF.

This chain joins TRBV6-5 and TRBJ1-2; 7 positions agree with TRBD1. With V trimmed by 4 bases and J by 2 bases, 4 bases remained unmatched. This CDR3 has 14 amino acids. Germline values: CDR1 MNHEY, CDR2 SVGAGI. In DNA, the CDR3 is TGTGCCAGCAGTTCGCGGGGACAGAACTATGGCTACACCTTC. Translated, it gives CASSSRGQNYGYTF.

This clone was observed a single time. The chain joins TRBV5-1 to TRBJ2-3; tentative D call: TRBD1 (5 bases). The V end lost 2 bases, the J end lost 4 bases, and 17 bases lay between the germline ends. This CDR3 contains 16 residues. Germline V gene lookup returns CDR1 SGHRS and CDR2 YFSETQ. The CDR3 coding sequence is TGCGCCAGCAGCTTCCCCCTCCGGCAGGGCTCAGATACGCAGTATTTT. This encodes CASSFPLRQGSDTQYF.

The V call is TRBV3-1 (or the pseudogene TRBV3-2), the J call TRBJ1-2; TRBD1 aligns across 9 bases. V lost 4 bases to trimming and J lost 8 bases; unmatched junction nucleotides: 8. CDR1 and CDR2 (germline): LGHDT, YNNKEL (reference sequence). The CDR3 contains 14 residues. The CDR3 DNA reads as TGTGCCAGCAGCCCGTTACAGGGGGCAAGGGGCTACACCTTC. Its protein product is CASSPLQGARGYTF.

The chain recombines TRBV9 with TRBJ2-5; TRBD2 agrees at 8 bases. The length of the CDR3 is 15 residues. Germline V lookup: CDR1 SGDLS, CDR2 YYNGEE. V lost 4 bases to trimming and J lost 4 bases; unmatched junction nucleotides: 9. CDR3 residues: CASSQRGGHSETQYF. The CDR3 coding sequence is TGTGCCAGCAGCCAACGGGGGGGCCATTCAGAGACCCAGTACTTC.

The chain couples TRBV5-8 to TRBJ1-2; D ambiguous. The CDR3 spans 13 residues. CDR1 and CDR2 (germline): SGHTS, YDEGEE. Trimming pared 7 bases from V and 2 bases from J, leaving 12 bases between. The CDR3, as DNA: TGTGCCAGCCTTTTGCGAGGCAACTATGGCTACACCTTC. Encoded protein: CASLLRGNYGYTF.

V usage is TRBV7-9 and J usage is TRBJ1-1; D may be TRBD1 (6 bases). Germline V CDR1 and CDR2: SEHNR, FQNEAQ (reference sequence). Trimming took off 7 bases at V and 4 bases at J, with 19 bases between the two ends. The CDR3 contains 15 residues. DNA of the CDR3: TGTGCCAGCACCCCAACCAGGGGAGACATCACTGAAGCTTTCTTT. This codes for CASTPTRGDITEAFF.

The J gene is TRBJ1-6, the V gene TRBV6-5, with D possibly TRBD1 on 6 matching bases. The CDR3 has 13 amino acids. Germline V gives CDR1 MNHEY, CDR2 SVGAGI. Trimming pared 7 bases from V and 9 bases from J, leaving 13 bases between. The CDR3: CASKTGKGSPLHF. CDR3 DNA sequence: TGTGCCAGCAAAACAGGGAAGGGTTCACCCCTCCACTTT.

J is TRBJ2-2 and V is TRBV12-3 or TRBV12-4, with no clear D. Between the trimmed V and J ends, which lost 5 bases and 6 bases, there was a span of 10 bases. The CDR3 has 13 residues. The CDR3: CASSLYKSGELFF. CDR3 sequence (DNA): TGTGCCAGCAGTCTTTACAAATCCGGGGAGCTGTTTTTT.

J is TRBJ2-3 and V is TRBV6-5, with D unclear. Trimming took 6 bases from V and 0 from J, leaving 10 bases between them. The CDR3 is 14 amino acids. Germline CDR1 reads MNHEY; CDR2 reads SVGAGI. The CDR3 DNA reads as TGTGCCAGCAGCCGACTTATTAGCACAGATACGCAGTATTTT. Translation: CASSRLISTDTQYF.

The V and J genes are TRBV27 and TRBJ1-2; 9 positions agree with TRBD1. J gave up 3 bases and V 5 bases, and 13 bases lay outside the gene matches. The length of the CDR3 is 17 residues. Per germline, CDR1 MNHEY and CDR2 SMNVEV (reference sequence). CDR3 DNA sequence: TGTGCCAGCAGTCTTGTGGGACTGGGACAGGGCTACTATGGCTACACCTTC. This sequence encodes CASSLVGLGQGYYGYTF.

The gene calls are TRBV5-6 and TRBJ2-3; TRBD2 agrees at 16 bases. Germline V gene sequence: CDR1 SGHDT, CDR2 YYEEEE. V was pared by 4 bases and J by 5 bases, with 7 bases of the junction left unmatched. The CDR3 length is 17 residues. The CDR3, as DNA: TGTGCCAGCAGCCCGGGACTAGCGGGGGGGCACGGAGATACGCAGTATTTT. Its translation is CASSPGLAGGHGDTQYF.

The J gene is TRBJ1-1, the V gene TRBV30; D perhaps matches TRBD1 (6 bases). Germline CDR1 reads GTSNPN; CDR2 reads SVGIG (reference sequence). V was trimmed by 4 bases and J by 8 bases, leaving 20 bases between them. This CDR3 contains 14 residues. In nucleotides, the CDR3 is TGTGCCTGGAATCCCCAGACAGGCCGTACCGAAGCTTTCTTT. Translated: CAWNPQTGRTEAFF. The full variable domain, its missing parts supplied by reference TRBV30 and TRBJ1-1, is SQTIHQWPATLVQPVGSPLSLECTVEGTSNPNLYWYRQAAGRGLQLLFYSVGIGQISSEVPQNLSASRPQDRQFILSSKKLLLSDSGFYLCAWNPQTGRTEAFFGQGTRLTVV.

V is TRBV7-9 and J is TRBJ1-1, with D tentatively TRBD1 (6 bases). CDR3 length: 16 amino acids. CDR1 is SEHNR, CDR2 FQNEAQ, per germline (reference sequence). The V end was cut by 0 bases, the J end by 1 base, with 12 bases between. Written as DNA, the CDR3 is TGTGCCAGCAGCTTAGCGGGCAGGGGACAGAACACTGAAGCTTTCTTT. The encoded protein is CASSLAGRGQNTEAFF.

This clone turned up a few times. The rearrangement links TRBV30 to TRBJ2-7; D not resolved. The V gene's germline CDR1 is GTSNPN and CDR2 SVGIG (reference sequence). CDR3 size: 13 residues. Trimming took off 0 bases at V and 6 bases at J, with 12 bases between the two ends. CDR3 protein: CAWSVMSSGEQYF. The CDR3 DNA is TGTGCCTGGAGTGTAATGAGCTCTGGCGAGCAGTACTTC.

This clone was detected only a few times. The CDR3 loop reads CASNAPHRYEQYF. The CDR3 DNA reads TGTGCCAGCAACGCCCCCCACAGGTACGAGCAGTACTTC. The J gene is TRBJ2-7, the V gene TRBV28; possible D gene TRBD1, 5 bases. This CDR3 has 13 residues. Per germline, CDR1 MDHEN and CDR2 SYDVKM. Trimming pared 7 bases from V and 4 bases from J, leaving 14 bases between.

Only one count was recorded for this clone. The rearrangement joins TRBV6-5 to TRBJ2-4; weak D call: TRBD1 (6 bases). This CDR3 has 13 residues. Germline V gene data show CDR1 as MNHEY and CDR2 as SVGAGI. V was cut by 6 bases and J by 3 bases, with 9 bases left in between. The CDR3: CASSGQNKNIQYF. The CDR3 DNA sequence: TGTGCCAGCAGCGGACAGAACAAAAACATTCAGTACTTC.

This chain joins TRBV5-4 and TRBJ1-2; D not certain. The CDR3 has 14 amino acids. Trimming took 0 bases from V and 6 from J, leaving 12 bases between them. CDR1 and CDR2 from the germline V gene are SGHNT and YYREEE (reference sequence). The CDR3 DNA reads TGTGCCAGCAGCTTGGCGGGAGCATCCGATGGCTACACCTTC. Its translation: CASSLAGASDGYTF.

The chain carries TRBV28 and TRBJ1-3; D gene ambiguous. CDR3 length: 17 residues. Trimming removed 4 bases from V and 4 bases from J, with 20 bases in between. Germline V lookup: CDR1 MDHEN, CDR2 SYDVKM. This CDR3 is CASSSSGLRSRGNTIYF. The CDR3 DNA follows: TGTGCCAGCAGTTCCTCCGGTTTGAGGTCCCGCGGAAACACCATATATTTT.

The chain couples TRBV5-1 to TRBJ1-1; 8 bases map to TRBD1. CDR1 and CDR2 (germline): SGHRS, YFSETQ. J gave up 4 bases and V 4 bases, and 9 bases lay outside the gene matches. The CDR3 covers 15 residues. For the CDR3, the DNA is TGCGCCAGCAGCCCCCAACAGGGGGTGCCCACTGAAGCTTTCTTT. It yields the protein CASSPQQGVPTEAFF.

This clone was recorded only once. The gene calls are TRBV28 and TRBJ2-1, with D possibly TRBD2 on 6 matching bases. Trimming pared 7 bases from V and 12 bases from J, leaving 16 bases between. This CDR3 contains 12 residues. The germline CDR1 and CDR2 sequences are MDHEN and SYDVKM. The CDR3 loop reads CASTPRGRGQFF. CDR3 nucleotide sequence: TGTGCCAGCACCCCGCGGGGAAGAGGGCAGTTCTTC.

This chain links TRBV29-1 with TRBJ2-3; D is perhaps TRBD2 (6 bases). Trimming removed 0 bases from V and 14 bases from J, with 21 bases in between. The germline V gene has CDR1 SQVTM and CDR2 ANQGSEA. This CDR3 region has 14 residues. The CDR3 protein is CSVEDPPGGGTRYF. The CDR3 DNA follows: TGCAGCGTTGAAGACCCCCCCGGGGGTGGTACTAGGTATTTT.

This chain connects TRBV7-3 to TRBJ1-2, with D possibly matching TRBD1 (6 bases). Germline loops: CDR1 SGHTA, CDR2 FQGTGA. CDR3 length: 15 residues. Trimming removed 5 bases from V and 2 bases from J, with 15 bases in between. The CDR3 DNA follows: TGTGCCAGCAGCCTTTACCGGGACACAAACTATGGCTACACCTTC. Translating it yields CASSLYRDTNYGYTF.

The chain employs TRBV19 and TRBJ1-2; the D gene is possibly TRBD1 (5 bases). Germline-derived CDR1 and CDR2 are LNHDA and SQIVND (reference sequence). V lost 7 bases and J 2 bases, leaving 14 bases between the germline ends. This CDR3 has 14 amino acids. The CDR3 DNA is TGTGCCAGTACTACTGCAGGGAACAACTATGGCTACACCTTC. This sequence encodes CASTTAGNNYGYTF.

This rearrangement joins TRBV5-5 to TRBJ2-5, with D perhaps TRBD2 (5 bases). CDR3 length: 11 residues. Germline V gene data show CDR1 as SGHKS and CDR2 as YYEKEE (reference sequence). The V and J ends lost 3 bases and 10 bases respectively, with 10 bases between them. CDR3 DNA: TGTGCCAGCAGCTCGGACTTCGTCCAGTACTTC. This sequence encodes CASSSDFVQYF.

The CDR3 loop reads CARNPGVSSPLSDGYTF. As DNA, the CDR3 is TGTGCCAGGAACCCGGGAGTATCAAGCCCTCTATCGGATGGCTACACCTTC. The rearrangement uses TRBV12-1 and TRBJ1-2. TRBV12-1 is designated a pseudogene. The CDR3 consists of 17 residues.

V is TRBV12-3 or TRBV12-4 and J is TRBJ1-2; TRBD1 is a possible D gene (6 bases). The CDR3 covers 12 residues. Trimming took 6 bases from V and 7 from J, leaving 12 bases between them. The CDR3 loop reads CASSRDILGYTF. The CDR3 nucleotides read TGTGCCAGCAGCCGGGACATACTTGGCTACACCTTC.